This TCR beta chain is drawn from a study of Ad26.COV2.S vaccination and SARS-CoV-2 variants. The table came from immunoSEQ multiplex PCR; TCRdb's copy has only in-frame clones and leaves some out. The data show about 680,000 clones, 89% seen once. Sample treatment: around 19 received Ad26.COV2.S at low or high dose, single or two shots; about 5 received placebo; per-sample allocation not given. Repertoires come from day 63 after the first vaccine or placebo injection. V lost 6 bases and J 6 bases, leaving 11 bases between the germline ends. Per the germline V gene, CDR1 is SGHTA and CDR2 is FQGNSA. The CDR3 is 13 amino acids.

The rearrangement uses TRBV7-2 and TRBJ2-2; D call uncertain. This specimen consisted of peripheral blood, obtained in a trial of Ad26.COV2.S vaccine versus placebo. The receptor comes from a person between 18 and 65 years old who received the Ad26.COV2.S COVID-19 vaccine or a placebo. CDR3 DNA sequence: TGTGCCAGCAGTCTAGACCGGGCCGGGGAGCTGTTTTTT. Translating it yields CASSLDRAGELFF.